This TCR beta chain was found in a study of OX40 agonist ivuxolimab in advanced cancers. Overall study context: Of mixed ages from about 20 to 85 and averaging 60 years, the group was roughly 85% male.

Comment on this clone: Antigen unknown.

Study-level results: Among some nonresponders, normalized T-cell clonal expansion was also low. On average, CD8+ T cells showed a greater number of expanded clones than CD4+.

Looked up from germline, CDR1 is SNHLY and CDR2 is FYNNEI. V lost 4 bases and J lost 5; bases outside the gene matches: 9. The CDR3 has 15 residues. Measured with immunoSEQ multiplex PCR; TCRdb has only the in-frame clones, and not every one. The sample has about 110,000 clones, 90% seen once. The chain uses TRBV2 and TRBJ2-5, with 8 bases matching TRBD1. Sequenced here: CD4+ or CD8+ T cells sorted from blood, sampled in a trial of the OX40 agonist ivuxolimab. The sequence was obtained from an adult with an advanced solid tumor such as melanoma, head and neck, liver or kidney cancer. CDR3 amino acids: CASSGERQGAETQYF. The CDR3 DNA follows: TGTGCCAGCAGTGGAGAACGGCAGGGGGCGGAGACCCAGTACTTC.